This TCR beta chain stems from a study of cytomegalovirus exposure and HLA in healthy donors. Points from the study as a whole: 87-base-pair reads could not separate some V segments, including TRBV6-2 and TRBV6-3.

Primers included in the PCR were 60 Vbeta and 13 Jbeta primers. Here immunoSEQ multiplex PCR was the method, and the copy in TCRdb shows in-frame clones only, minus some. The repertoire holds about 85,000 clones, around 77% seen once, with approximately 2% in the top ten. A remark on this clone: Its antigen is as yet unknown.

The length of the CDR3 is 16 residues. CDR1 and CDR2 from the germline V gene are SGHDT and YYEEEE. V shed 0 bases and J shed 4 bases, with 17 bases lying between them. The receptor was isolated from a boy aged 10-17 years in good health and CMV-seronegative. This chain joins TRBV5-6 and TRBJ2-7; unclear D gene. The specimen sequenced was PBMCs. The CDR3 reads CASSLEESFARYEQYF. As DNA, the CDR3 is TGTGCCAGCAGCTTGGAAGAGTCCTTCGCTAGATACGAGCAGTACTTC.